The sample holds one count of the clone carrying this TCR beta chain. As yet, its antigen is unknown. The CDR3 runs 16 residues. Germline trimming cut 4 bases from V and 9 bases from J; bases unmatched to any gene: 14. Germline CDR1 is MNHNS and CDR2 is SASEGT. In the original processing: Junction-only immunoSEQ sequences carried no quality scores, so filtering differed. Some clones are missing from TCRdb's copy, which holds only in-frame ones; the method was immunoSEQ multiplex PCR. V and J calls and clone size follow that table, whereas D and trimming were derived from the DNA. Among 2 million to 3 million clones listed, roughly 93% were seen once. The entry originates in a study of shared clonotypes between healthy human individuals. General study points: Naive subsets, compared against memory subsets, generally had larger estimated richness values.

Only Caucasian adults living in Nashville, Tennessee served as donors. Division of CD4+ cells produced a CD45RA+ naive subset and a CD45RA-negative memory subset. The sequence was obtained from a man aged 18 to 35 in good health. Some clones in this sample may be carry-over from other donors' samples. The sample taken for sequencing was naive CD4+ T cells from PBMCs. Subset noted: CD45RA+ positively selected. The chain has TRBV6-1 and TRBJ2-4, with 8 bases identical to TRBD1. CDR3 sequence (DNA): TGTGCCAGCAGTGCCCCGGACAGGGTGGCCCTGGGCATTCAGTACTTC. This encodes CASSAPDRVALGIQYF.